A selection of T cell receptor beta chains follows, all from one sample in a study of blood T cell repertoires in COVID-19. TCRdb keeps only in-frame clones here, not all; method: immunoSEQ multiplex PCR. The repertoire holds over 150,000 clones, with 70% to 90% as singletons. Sequencing was carried out using peripheral blood. The receptor set was obtained from a man aged 50-60 years with COVID-19, enrolled during active disease. Each CDR3 is given with its conserved first and last residue. D genes are given only for firm matches. Clone size appears in some rows only: once, few, many, or a class for an expanded clone.

d_call,v_call,clone_size,j_call,cdr3_nt,cdr3_aa
TRBD2,TRBV30,-,TRBJ2-3,TGTGCCTGGAGACTAGCGGGGGGGCTGGGTACGCAGTATTTT,CAWRLAGGLGTQYF
-,TRBV3-1/TRBV3-2,-,TRBJ1-1,TGTGCCAGCAGCCAAGACCAGGCGAACACTGAAGCTTTCTTT,CASSQDQANTEAFF
-,TRBV28,-,TRBJ2-3,TGTGCCAGCAGTTTAAGCAGGGGTAGGGCAGATACGCAGTATTTT,CASSLSRGRADTQYF
TRBD1,TRBV10-3,-,TRBJ2-1,TGTGCCATCAGTTCCTCGACAGGGGAGTTGGACAATGAGCAGTTCTTC,CAISSSTGELDNEQFF
TRBD1,TRBV19,-,TRBJ2-7,TGTGCCAGTAGCCCCGAGGACAGGGGCCCCTACGAGCAGTACTTC,CASSPEDRGPYEQYF
TRBD1,TRBV7-3,few,TRBJ2-7,TGTGCCAGCAGCTTAGGGGACAGGGCCCTACAGGCGGGCTCCTACGAGCAGTACTTC,CASSLGDRALQAGSYEQYF
TRBD2,TRBV4-2,-,TRBJ2-2,TGTGCCAGCAGCCAAGATTCTAGCGGGGGGTCTGACACCGGGGAGCTGTTTTTT,CASSQDSSGGSDTGELFF
-,TRBV28,-,TRBJ1-1,TGTGCCAGCAGTCCTGTCCGGTCGTACAGTTACATGAACACTGAAGCTTTCTTT,CASSPVRSYSYMNTEAFF
TRBD1,TRBV30,-,TRBJ1-2,TGTGCCTGGGGCCTCGGACAGGGGGCAATTGGCTACACCTTC,CAWGLGQGAIGYTF
TRBD1,TRBV7-2,once,TRBJ1-1,TGTGCCAGCAGCTTCTCGGGACAGGGGAACACTGAAGCTTTCTTT,CASSFSGQGNTEAFF
-,TRBV7-9,few,TRBJ1-4,TGTGCCAGCAGCTCTCCGTGGCCCGCAACTAATGAAAAACTGTTTTTT,CASSSPWPATNEKLFF
-,TRBV9,-,TRBJ2-1,TGTGCCAGCAGCGTACTGGAGGGGCCTCCCTCCTACAATGAGCAGTTCTTC,CASSVLEGPPSYNEQFF
TRBD1,TRBV6-5,-,TRBJ2-1,TGTGCCAGCAGTTACACTAGGGACAGGGAGCAGTTCTTC,CASSYTRDREQFF
-,TRBV5-1,-,TRBJ2-5,TGCGCCAGCAGCCCGGGCGGGACCAGCTTCATACAAGAGACCCAGTACTTC,CASSPGGTSFIQETQYF
-,TRBV6-6,-,TRBJ2-5,TGTGCCAGCAGCAACAGACAAGAGACCCAGTACTTC,CASSNRQETQYF
-,TRBV14,-,TRBJ1-2,TGTGCCAGCAGCCGGGACATTGATTCTGGCTACACCTTC,CASSRDIDSGYTF
TRBD1,TRBV7-6,-,TRBJ1-4,TGTGCCAGCAGCCCGAGGAAGGAGGACAGGGCCCCTGAAAAACTGTTTTTT,CASSPRKEDRAPEKLFF
-,TRBV24-1,-,TRBJ1-5,TGTGCCACGAGTCCGGGACTTAGCAATCAGCCCCAGCATTTT,CATSPGLSNQPQHF
TRBD1,TRBV10-3,-,TRBJ1-5,TGTGCCATCAGTGCCCGACAGGGGGCGAGCAATCAGCCCCAGCATTTT,CAISARQGASNQPQHF
-,TRBV21-1,-,TRBJ2-1,TGTGCCAGCAGCAAAGTCGTACACTCCTACAATGAGCAGTTCTTC,CASSKVVHSYNEQFF
TRBD2,TRBV5-1,-,TRBJ2-2,TGCGCCAGCAGCTCACTAGCGGGAGCGAACACCGGGGAGCTGTTTTTT,CASSSLAGANTGELFF
-,TRBV7-3,once,TRBJ1-3,TGTGCCAGCAGTTTGACAGGTGACTCTGGAAACACCATATATTTT,CASSLTGDSGNTIYF
TRBD2,TRBV7-8,-,TRBJ2-3,TGTGCCAGCAGCTCCCTTGGGCGGGAGGGTGGTGATACGCAGTATTTT,CASSSLGREGGDTQYF
-,TRBV11-2,-,TRBJ1-1,TGTGCCAGCAGCTTAGTCAGGAACACTGAAGCTTTCTTT,CASSLVRNTEAFF
-,TRBV28,-,TRBJ2-2,TGTGCCAGCAGTTTAACGCGGGGGCCGAACACCGGGGAGCTGTTTTTT,CASSLTRGPNTGELFF
TRBD2,TRBV18,-,TRBJ2-3,TGTGCCAGCTCACCCCCCGGGGGGGCCGGCACAGATACGCAGTATTTT,CASSPPGGAGTDTQYF
-,TRBV5-1,-,TRBJ2-3,TGCGCCAGCAGCTTGGATAGTAGCACAGATACGCAGTATTTT,CASSLDSSTDTQYF
-,TRBV29-1,-,TRBJ2-5,TGCAGCGTTGAATGGAGGCGCGGGGAGACCCAGTACTTC,CSVEWRRGETQYF
-,TRBV24-1,-,TRBJ2-7,TGTGCCACCAGTGATTGGAGGGGGCCCAGCTCCTACGAGCAGTACTTC,CATSDWRGPSSYEQYF
-,TRBV28,-,TRBJ1-5,TGTGCCAGCAGTTTAGTCGGGATTTTCCAGCCCCAGCATTTT,CASSLVGIFQPQHF
-,TRBV21-1,-,TRBJ2-1,TGTGCCAGCAGCCCTAACCCTAGCGGTTTTGAGCAGTTCTTC,CASSPNPSGFEQFF
TRBD1,TRBV18,many,TRBJ1-5,TGTGCCAGCTCTCCAGACAGGGGCAATCAGCCCCAGCATTTT,CASSPDRGNQPQHF
-,TRBV9,-,TRBJ1-3,TGTGCCAGCAGCCACGGGACTGACTCTGGAAACACCATATATTTT,CASSHGTDSGNTIYF
TRBD2,TRBV7-2,-,TRBJ2-3,TGTGCCAGCAGCTTAGGCGGGGGGGCGGCTGATACGCAGTATTTT,CASSLGGGAADTQYF
-,TRBV19,-,TRBJ2-2,TGTGCCAGTACCCGTGGCCGGGTCGGGGAGCTGTTTTTT,CASTRGRVGELFF
TRBD2,TRBV7-8,-,TRBJ2-1,TGTGCCAGCAGCGCGAGACTAGCGGGAGTGGGGTACAATGAGCAGTTCTTC,CASSARLAGVGYNEQFF
TRBD1,TRBV5-1,few,TRBJ1-6,TGCGCCAGCAGCTCGGACAGGAGGGACTCACCCCTCCACTTT,CASSSDRRDSPLHF
-,TRBV5-1,-,TRBJ2-5,TGCGCCAGCAGCTTGGGGCTTGTACAAGAGACCCAGTACTTC,CASSLGLVQETQYF
TRBD2,TRBV7-9,-,TRBJ2-7,TGTGCCAGCAGCCTAGCGGGAGGCTACGAGCAGTACTTC,CASSLAGGYEQYF
TRBD2,TRBV11-1,-,TRBJ2-7,TGTGCCAGCTGGGGGGGTTCCTACGAGCAGTACTTC,CASWGGSYEQYF
-,TRBV2,few,TRBJ2-7,TGTGCCAGCAGTGAAGGAGTGGACGAGCAGTACTTC,CASSEGVDEQYF
-,TRBV3-1/TRBV3-2,-,TRBJ1-1,TGTGCCAGCAGCCTGAACAGGGCTTCCGAAGCTTTCTTT,CASSLNRASEAFF
TRBD2,TRBV10-3,-,TRBJ2-1,TGTGCCATCCTCCCGACTAGCGGGGGTTACAATGAGCAGTTCTTC,CAILPTSGGYNEQFF
TRBD2,TRBV7-9,once,TRBJ2-4,TGTGCCAGCAGTTCTAGCGGGATAGCCAAAAACATTCAGTACTTC,CASSSSGIAKNIQYF
TRBD2,TRBV19,-,TRBJ2-7,TGTGCCAGTAGTATAGCGGGACTAGCGGAATACGAGCAGTACTTC,CASSIAGLAEYEQYF
-,TRBV5-1,-,TRBJ1-5,TGCGCCAGCAGCTTGGCCGGGAGGCATCAGCCCCAGCATTTT,CASSLAGRHQPQHF
TRBD2,TRBV30,-,TRBJ2-1,TGTGCCTGGTTAAGCGGGACCAGGACTAGCTCCTACAATGAGCAGTTCTTC,CAWLSGTRTSSYNEQFF
-,TRBV6-5,-,TRBJ1-2,TGTGCCAGCAGGGTCAGGGGTGGCTATGGCTACACCTTC,CASRVRGGYGYTF
TRBD2,TRBV5-1,-,TRBJ2-1,TGCGCCAGCAGCTTGGCTAGAGGCGCAGTCGGGACTAACAATGAGCAGTTCTTC,CASSLARGAVGTNNEQFF
-,TRBV7-3,-,TRBJ2-2,TGTGCCAGCAGCAAGCTAGGCGGGGACGCGAACACCGGGGAGCTGTTTTTT,CASSKLGGDANTGELFF
TRBD1,TRBV28,-,TRBJ2-7,TGTGCCAGCGGTACAGGGGGCGTAGGCTACGAGCAGTACTTC,CASGTGGVGYEQYF